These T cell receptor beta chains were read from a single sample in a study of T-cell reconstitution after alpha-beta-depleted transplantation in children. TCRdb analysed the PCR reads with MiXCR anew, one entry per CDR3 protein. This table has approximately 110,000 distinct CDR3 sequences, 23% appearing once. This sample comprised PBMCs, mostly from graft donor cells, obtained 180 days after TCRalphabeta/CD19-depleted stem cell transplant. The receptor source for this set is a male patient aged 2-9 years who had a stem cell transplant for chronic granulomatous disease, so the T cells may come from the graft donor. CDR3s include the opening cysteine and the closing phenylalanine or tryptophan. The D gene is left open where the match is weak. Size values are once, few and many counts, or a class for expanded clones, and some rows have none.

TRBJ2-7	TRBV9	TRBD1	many	TGTGCCAGCAGCGTAGCGACAGGGCCATCCTACGAGCAGTACTTC	CASSVATGPSYEQYF
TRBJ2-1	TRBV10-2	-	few	TGCGCCGCACGGGGCAATGAGCAGTTCTTC	CAARGNEQFF
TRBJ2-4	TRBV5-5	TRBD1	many	TGTGCCAGCAGCTTCACAGGGGGCTTAGCCAAAAACATTCAGTACTTC	CASSFTGGLAKNIQYF
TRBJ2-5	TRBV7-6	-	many	TGTGCCAGCAGCTTCATTTGGGGGGGCCTGGTGGAGACCCAGTACTTC	CASSFIWGGLVETQYF
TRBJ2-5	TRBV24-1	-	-	TGTGCCACCAGTGATGGGACTTCCGTTGGGACCCAGTACTTC	CATSDGTSVGTQYF
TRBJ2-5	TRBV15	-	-	TGTGCCACCAGCAGAGTAGGATCCCAAGAGACCCAGTACTTC	CATSRVGSQETQYF
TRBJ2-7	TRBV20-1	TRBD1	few	TGCAGTGCCAAACAAAGGACAGGGGCCTCCTACGAGCAGTACTTC	CSAKQRTGASYEQYF
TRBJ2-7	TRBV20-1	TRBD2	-	TGCAGTGCTAGAGATCAGAGCGGGAGTATCCCCTACGAGCAGTACTTC	CSARDQSGSIPYEQYF
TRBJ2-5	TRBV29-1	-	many	TGCAGCGTCCTAGACAGGGGAGGGAACCAAGAGACCCAGTACTTC	CSVLDRGGNQETQYF
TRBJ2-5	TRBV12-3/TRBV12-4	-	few	TGTGCCAGCAGTTTCCCCGGGGAAGAGACCCAGTACTTC	CASSFPGEETQYF
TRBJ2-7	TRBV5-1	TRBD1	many	TGCGCCAGCAGCTTGGCCCTCAGAAACAGGGGCTCCACCTACGAGCAGTACTTC	CASSLALRNRGSTYEQYF
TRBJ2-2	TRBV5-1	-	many	TGCGCCAGCAGGATTAACACCGGGGAGCTGTTTTTT	CASRINTGELFF
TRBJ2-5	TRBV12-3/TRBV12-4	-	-	TGTGCCAGCAGTTCCGAAACCGGGAAGACCCAGTACTTC	CASSSETGKTQYF
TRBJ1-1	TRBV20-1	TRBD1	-	TGCAGTGCTCGTTACAGGGGTCAAATGAACACTGAAGCTTTCTTT	CSARYRGQMNTEAFF
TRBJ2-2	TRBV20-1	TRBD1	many	TGCAGTGCTAGAACGACAGGGGGCAGGGACACCGGGGAGCTGTTTTTT	CSARTTGGRDTGELFF
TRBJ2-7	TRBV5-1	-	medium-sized	TGCGCCAGCAGCTTGAGCGACGAGCAGTACTTC	CASSLSDEQYF
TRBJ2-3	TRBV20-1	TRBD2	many	TGCAGTGCTAGAGATCTACTAGCGGGGGGGGATACGCAGTATTTT	CSARDLLAGGDTQYF
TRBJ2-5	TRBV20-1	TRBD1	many	TGCAGTGCCATCCTCGACAGGGTCGGGGAGACCCAGTACTTC	CSAILDRVGETQYF
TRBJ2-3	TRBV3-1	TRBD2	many	TGTGCCAGCAGCCAAGGGTCCCCGACTAGCGGAAGCACAGATACGCAGTATTTT	CASSQGSPTSGSTDTQYF
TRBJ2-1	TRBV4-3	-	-	TGCGCCAGCAGCCAAGCCCCCCCGACGGGAGCCTACAATGAGCAGTTCTTC	CASSQAPPTGAYNEQFF
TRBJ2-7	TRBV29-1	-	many	TGCAGCGTTGGGACAGGCGGGAGTTACGACGAGCAGTACTTC	CSVGTGGSYDEQYF
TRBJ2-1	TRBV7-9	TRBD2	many	TGTGCCAGCAGTTCCAAATTAGCGGGGGGGGGCAATGAGCAGTTCTTC	CASSSKLAGGGNEQFF
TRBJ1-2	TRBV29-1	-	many	TGCAGCACCCCGGCGGAGGGATTAGGTGGCTACACCTTC	CSTPAEGLGGYTF
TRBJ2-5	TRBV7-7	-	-	TGTGCCAGCAGCTTAGAGTGGCAGGGACCAGAGACCCAGTACTTC	CASSLEWQGPETQYF
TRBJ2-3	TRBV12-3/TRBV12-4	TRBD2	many	TGTGCCAGCAAGCCGTTGGCGGGGGGAGGAGATACGCAGTATTTT	CASKPLAGGGDTQYF
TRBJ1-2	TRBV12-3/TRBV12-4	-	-	TGTGCCAGCTTCCGTACAGTTCCCCAAGGCTACACCTTC	CASFRTVPQGYTF
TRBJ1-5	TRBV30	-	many	TGTGCCTGGAGTTCCGGCGGCAATCAGCCCCAGCATTTT	CAWSSGGNQPQHF
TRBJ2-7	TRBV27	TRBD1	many	TGTGCCAGCAGTTTCCGACAGGGAACGCAGTACTTC	CASSFRQGTQYF
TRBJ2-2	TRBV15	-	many	TGTGCCACCAGCACTTCCGGGGAGCTGTTTTTT	CATSTSGELFF
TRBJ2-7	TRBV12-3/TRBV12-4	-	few	TGTGCCAGCAGCTCTGGACTCGACGAGCAGTACTTC	CASSSGLDEQYF
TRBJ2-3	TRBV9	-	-	TGTGCCAGCAGCGTAGTGGCTAGCGGCACAGATACGCAGTATTTT	CASSVVASGTDTQYF
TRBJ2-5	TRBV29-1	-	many	TGCAGCGTTGAACCGGGAAATTATGGAGAGACCCAGTACTTC	CSVEPGNYGETQYF